Listed here are 14 T cell receptor beta chains from one sample, sequenced in a study of T cell responses to AZD1222 COVID-19 vaccine. Measured with immunoSEQ multiplex PCR; TCRdb has only the in-frame clones, and not every one. The sample has about 140,000 clones; approximately 92% are singletons. The sample in question was peripheral blood, obtained 28 days after the second AZD1222 dose. Every receptor here comes from an adult who received the AZD1222 COVID-19 vaccine.

This chain connects TRBV5-4 to TRBJ1-2; D remains unclear. Trimming removed 0 bases at V and 2 bases at J, with 17 bases between. The CDR3 totals 17 residues. The V gene's germline CDR1 is SGHNT and CDR2 YYREEE (reference sequence). The CDR3 reads CASSLVLSEGRNYGYTF. In nucleotides, the CDR3 is TGTGCCAGCAGCTTGGTCCTCTCAGAAGGGCGAAACTATGGCTACACCTTC. Filled out from reference TRBV5-4 and TRBJ1-2, the complete variable domain reads ETGVTQSPTHLIKTRGQQVTLRCSSQSGHNTVSWYQQALGQGPQFIFQYYREEENGRGNFPPRFSGLQFPNYSSELNVNALELDDSALYLCASSLVLSEGRNYGYTFGSGTRLTVV.

V and J are TRBV5-1 and TRBJ2-7; D is undetermined. Germline V gene data show CDR1 as SGHRS and CDR2 as YFSETQ. The CDR3 is made up of 11 amino acids. Trimming removed 0 bases at V and 7 bases at J, with 5 bases between. CDR3 in DNA: TGCGCCAGCAGCTTGGCGGGTGAGCAGTACTTC. This codes for CASSLAGEQYF.

V usage is TRBV6-6 and J usage is TRBJ1-1; maybe TRBD1 (5 bases). Trimming stripped 2 bases from V and 5 bases from J, with 15 bases between. Germline CDR1 and CDR2: MNHNY and SVGAGI (reference sequence). The CDR3 runs 15 residues. Here the CDR3 reads CASSYGGVGVTEAFF. CDR3 nucleotide sequence: TGTGCCAGCAGTTACGGAGGGGTCGGGGTGACTGAAGCTTTCTTT.

The chain carries TRBV5-1 and TRBJ1-2, with a weak D call TRBD1 (5 bases). Per the germline V gene, CDR1 is SGHRS and CDR2 is YFSETQ. CDR3 length: 16 amino acids. V lost 4 bases and J lost 8, with 24 bases in between. This CDR3 reads CASSQFADSAPMGYTF. The CDR3 bases are TGCGCCAGCAGCCAATTCGCTGACAGCGCCCCTATGGGCTACACCTTC.

Only a few counts were recorded for this clone. The CDR3 region has the DNA TGTGCCAGCAGTTTGCGAGGAGTTGGGTCCTACGAGCAGTACTTC. The encoded protein is CASSLRGVGSYEQYF. The chain couples TRBV28 to TRBJ2-7; no clear D gene. Trimming cost V 3 bases and J 1 base, with 13 bases left between them. Looked up from germline, CDR1 is MDHEN and CDR2 is SYDVKM. The CDR3 has 15 amino acids.

The CDR3 DNA reads TGTGCCAGCAGCTTAGGAGGGGGAGGGAAAGAGGTTTTCTTT. As protein: CASSLGGGGKEVFF. J is TRBJ1-1 and V is TRBV7-2; D possibly corresponds to TRBD1 (6 bases). The V end lost 1 base, the J end lost 13 bases, and 19 bases lay between the germline ends. There are 14 residues in the CDR3. The V gene's germline CDR1 is SGHTA and CDR2 FQGNSA.

The chain combines TRBV19 with TRBJ2-2, with D maybe TRBD2 (5 bases). This CDR3 comprises 14 residues. Deletions cut 7 bases from V and 3 bases from J, with 12 bases between. Germline V gene lookup returns CDR1 LNHDA and CDR2 SQIVND (reference sequence). CDR3 loop: CASTLGAYTGELFF. In nucleotides, the CDR3 is TGTGCCAGTACTTTGGGAGCTTACACCGGGGAGCTGTTTTTT.

The chain has TRBV21-1 and TRBJ2-7; TRBD1 is the table's D call, not checked against the DNA. TRBV21-1 is recorded as a pseudogene. This CDR3 region has 14 residues. In nucleotides, the CDR3 is TGTGCCAGCAGCAAAGTCCAGGGGGTAGTCGAGCAGTACTTC. It is translated as CASSKVQGVVEQYF.

The rearrangement links TRBV4-3 to TRBJ1-6; no clear D gene. The CDR3 consists of 15 residues. V lost 0 bases, J lost 7 bases, and 10 bases lay in between. Germline V CDR1 and CDR2: LGHNA, YSLEER. The DNA for the CDR3 is TGCGCCAGCAGCCAAGATAGTGCTGCGAATTCACCCCTCCACTTT. Its translation is CASSQDSAANSPLHF.

The chain recombines TRBV9 with TRBJ1-6, with D tentatively TRBD1 (5 bases). Trimming removed 1 base at V and 4 bases at J, with 9 bases between. The length of the CDR3 is 15 residues. Germline V gene lookup returns CDR1 SGDLS and CDR2 YYNGEE. The CDR3 nucleotides are TGTGCCAGCAGCGTAACAGGTGCATATAATTCACCCCTCCACTTT. Protein product: CASSVTGAYNSPLHF.

This sequence joins TRBV6-5 and TRBJ2-5; D might be TRBD2 (6 bases). The CDR3 runs to 14 residues. Trimming pared 6 bases from V and 5 bases from J, leaving 16 bases between. Germline CDR1 is MNHEY and CDR2 is SVGAGI. The CDR3 reads CASRRDRVRETQYF. The CDR3 DNA reads as TGTGCCAGCAGGCGGGACCGCGTAAGGGAGACCCAGTACTTC.

The rearrangement uses TRBV7-9 and TRBJ2-3; no definite D call. Germline V gives CDR1 SEHNR, CDR2 FQNEAQ (reference sequence). V was trimmed by 1 base and J by 4 bases, leaving 3 bases between them. This CDR3 has 12 amino acids. Here the CDR3 DNA reads TGTGCCAGCAGCTTAGTTGCAGATACGCAGTATTTT. Translating gives CASSLVADTQYF.

The chain uses TRBV7-3 and TRBJ2-2, with 8 positions matching TRBD2. Germline V gene sequence: CDR1 SGHTA, CDR2 FQGTGA. V was pared by 5 bases and J by 6 bases, with 8 bases of the junction left unmatched. The CDR3 spans 15 residues. The CDR3 nucleotides are TGTGCCAGCAGCCCGGCCGGGACTAGTCCCGGGGAGCTGTTTTTT. Its translation is CASSPAGTSPGELFF.

The J gene is TRBJ1-2, the V gene TRBV2; D is unclear. This CDR3 comprises 14 residues. The V gene lost 6 bases and the J gene lost 4 bases, with 15 bases spanning the gap. Per the germline V gene, CDR1 is SNHLY and CDR2 is FYNNEI. The CDR3 loop reads CASSVEQNIYGYTF. DNA for the CDR3: TGTGCCAGCAGCGTCGAACAGAACATCTATGGCTACACCTTC. Complete variable domain (other parts from reference TRBV2 and TRBJ1-2): EPEVTQTPSHQVTQMGQEVILRCVPISNHLYFYWYRQILGQKVEFLVSFYNNEISEKSEIFDDQFSVERPDGSNFTLKIRSTKLEDSAMYFCASSVEQNIYGYTFGSGTRLTVV.